This T cell receptor (beta chain) was identified during a study of shared clonotypes between healthy human individuals. Study findings and constraints: Clonotypes not shared had lower generation probabilities than those common to all four donors. A generally larger estimated richness was seen in naive subsets than in memory subsets.

The data were produced by immunoSEQ multiplex PCR, yet TCRdb's version contains in-frame clones alone and is incomplete. The data contain around 2,000,000 clones, 95% of them singletons. About this clone: No antigen is known for it.

The CDR3 contains 14 residues. Germline V CDR1 and CDR2: SQVTM, ANQGSEA. V was trimmed by 2 bases and J by 3 bases, leaving 14 bases between them. The V and J genes are TRBV29-1 and TRBJ2-7, with D perhaps matching TRBD2 (6 bases). The sequence was collected from a young man in good health. Sequences were obtained from naive CD4+ T cells sorted from blood. The subset here: CD45RA+ positively selected. The CDR3 DNA is TGCAGCGTTGAAATGGACTATAATATCTACGAGCAGTACTTC. This encodes CSVEMDYNIYEQYF.